This record covers a single TCR beta chain. V dropped 4 bases and J dropped 0 bases, with 16 bases sitting between them. The CDR3 is 18 amino acids. CDR1 is SGHVS and CDR2 is FNYEAQ in the germline V gene. The data originate from a study of blood T cell repertoires in COVID-19. Background on the study: Nucleic acid was either cDNA or gDNA, and it came from T cells, B-cell-depleted T cells, or PBMCs.

As originally analysed: Amplification from reference gene primers served as the basis for estimated nucleated cell counts. Produced via immunoSEQ multiplex PCR; TCRdb's table is partial and in-frame only. Clone size and V and J calls were adopted from that table, with D and trimming inferred from the DNA. The profile covers about 11,000 clones, with 90% appearing a single time and 9.5% to 13% taken by the ten largest. The clonotype originates from a human donor in a cohort sampled during active COVID-19. The sequencing sample was made of peripheral blood. This sequence joins TRBV7-6 and TRBJ2-6; D might be TRBD1 (5 bases). The CDR3 loop is CASSYLSDTFSGANVLTF. The CDR3 nucleotides read TGTGCCAGCAGCTACCTCTCGGACACATTCTCTGGGGCCAACGTCCTGACTTTC.